The entry that follows covers one T cell receptor beta chain sequence. The source of the sample is a study of human T cells and chemical hapten exposure. Time point here: pre-sensitization, week 0. As for treatment: therapeutic diphenylcyclopropenone sensitization with weekly scalp DPC. This CDR3 is built from 13 residues. The V end was cut by 7 bases, the J end by 7 bases, with 17 bases between. The germline gives CDR1 MDHEN, CDR2 SYDVKM. TCRdb redid the calling of the RACE reads with MiXCR, one entry per CDR3 protein. The table records some 38,000 distinct CDR3 sequences, 7.5% to 9% of them present only once.

Sequencing used whole blood, obtained in connection with sensitization to the hapten diphenylcyclopropenone (DPC). The genes are TRBV28 and TRBJ2-7; D is unresolved. The TCR sequence derives from a woman in her forties or fifties with alopecia areata. Some clones in this sample may be carry-over from other donors' samples. The CDR3 nucleotides read TGTGCCAGCAAGACGACATCTGTGAAGGAGCAGTACTTC. Protein product: CASKTTSVKEQYF.